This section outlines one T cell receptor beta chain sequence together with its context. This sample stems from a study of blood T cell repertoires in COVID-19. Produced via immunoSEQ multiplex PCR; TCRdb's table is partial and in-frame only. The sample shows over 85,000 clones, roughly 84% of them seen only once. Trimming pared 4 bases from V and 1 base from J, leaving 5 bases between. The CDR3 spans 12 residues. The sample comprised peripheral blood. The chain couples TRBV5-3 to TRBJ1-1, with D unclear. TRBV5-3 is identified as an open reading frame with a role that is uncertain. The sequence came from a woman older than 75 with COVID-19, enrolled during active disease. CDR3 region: CARSHKNTEAFF. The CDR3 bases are TGTGCCAGAAGCCACAAGAACACTGAAGCTTTCTTT.